These 3 T cell receptor beta chains were sequenced from one sample in a study of patients and donors after allogeneic stem cell transplantation. Using its own MiXCR run on the RT-PCR reads, TCRdb lists one record per CDR3 protein. Found here are more than 850,000 distinct CDR3 sequences, about 20% of them singletons; the top ten hold roughly 6%. The material sequenced was blood, either unsorted or a sorted T cell fraction (not recorded which). These receptor sequences come from a human donor who was either an allogeneic HSCT recipient or a stem cell or donor lymphocyte infusion donor (not recorded which). It is not recorded whose cells these are; they may come from a transplant donor.

This chain uses TRBV7-9 with TRBJ2-3; a possible D gene is TRBD2 (5 bases). There are 15 residues in the CDR3. Germline CDR1 and CDR2: SEHNR and FQNEAQ (reference sequence). Trimming shortened V by 1 base and J by 4 bases, and 12 bases separated the two germline ends. The CDR3 nucleotides are TGTGCCAGCAGCTTAGTGGCTCCGCGGGCAGATACGCAGTATTTT. Protein: CASSLVAPRADTQYF.

This clonotype was counted ten times or more. The chain carries TRBV12-3 or TRBV12-4 and TRBJ1-5; D possibly corresponds to TRBD1 (6 bases). Trimming took off 6 bases at V and 7 bases at J, with 16 bases between the two ends. The CDR3 is 14 residues long. The CDR3 DNA is TGTGCCAGCAGGGGTCCAGGGGCAGGACAGCCCCAGCATTTT. As protein: CASRGPGAGQPQHF.

V and J are TRBV7-2 and TRBJ2-3; tentative D call: TRBD2 (5 bases). V was shortened by 0 bases and J by 3 bases, with 10 bases between the two germline ends. The CDR3 totals 15 residues. Germline lookup yields CDR1 SGHTA and CDR2 FQGNSA. The chain's CDR3 is CASSLAAVRTDTQYF. The DNA for the CDR3 is TGTGCCAGCAGCTTAGCAGCGGTAAGGACAGATACGCAGTATTTT. Full variable domain (missing parts from reference TRBV7-2 and TRBJ2-3): GAGVSQSPSNKVTEKGKDVELRCDPISGHTALYWYRQSLGQGLEFLIYFQGNSAPDKSGLPSDRFSAERTGGSVSTLTIQRTQQEDSAVYLCASSLAAVRTDTQYFGPGTRLTVL.